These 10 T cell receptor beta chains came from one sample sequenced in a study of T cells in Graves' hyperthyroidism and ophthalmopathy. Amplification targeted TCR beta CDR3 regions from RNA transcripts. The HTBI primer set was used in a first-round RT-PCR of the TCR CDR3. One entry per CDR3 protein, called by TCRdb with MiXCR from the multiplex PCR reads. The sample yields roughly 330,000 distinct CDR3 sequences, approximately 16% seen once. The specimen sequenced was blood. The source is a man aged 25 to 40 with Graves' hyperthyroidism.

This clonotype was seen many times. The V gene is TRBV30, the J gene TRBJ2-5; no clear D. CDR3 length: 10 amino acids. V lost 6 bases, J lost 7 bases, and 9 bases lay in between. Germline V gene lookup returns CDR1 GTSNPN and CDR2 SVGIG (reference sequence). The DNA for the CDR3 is TGTGCCTGCGGAGTGGTGACCCAGTACTTC. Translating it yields CACGVVTQYF.

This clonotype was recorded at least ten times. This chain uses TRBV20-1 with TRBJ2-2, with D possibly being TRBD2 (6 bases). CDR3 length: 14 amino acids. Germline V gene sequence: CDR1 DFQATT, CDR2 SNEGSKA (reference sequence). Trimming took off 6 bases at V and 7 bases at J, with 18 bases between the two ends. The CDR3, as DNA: TGCAGTGCCCCCGGGAGACTAGACCACGGGGAGCTGTTTTTT. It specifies CSAPGRLDHGELFF.

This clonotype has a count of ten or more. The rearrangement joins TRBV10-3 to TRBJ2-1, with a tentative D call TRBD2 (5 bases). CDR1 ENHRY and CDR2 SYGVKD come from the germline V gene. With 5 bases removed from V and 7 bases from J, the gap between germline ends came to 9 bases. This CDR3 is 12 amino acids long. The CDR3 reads CAISFGDNEQFF. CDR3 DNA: TGTGCCATCAGTTTCGGGGATAATGAGCAGTTCTTC.

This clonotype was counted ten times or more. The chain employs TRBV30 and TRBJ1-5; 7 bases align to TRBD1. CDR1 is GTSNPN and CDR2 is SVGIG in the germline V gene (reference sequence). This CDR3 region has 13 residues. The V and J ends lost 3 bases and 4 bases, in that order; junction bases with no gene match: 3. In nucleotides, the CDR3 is TGTGCCTGGAGCTCGGGACAGAATCAGCCCCAGCATTTT. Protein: CAWSSGQNQPQHF.

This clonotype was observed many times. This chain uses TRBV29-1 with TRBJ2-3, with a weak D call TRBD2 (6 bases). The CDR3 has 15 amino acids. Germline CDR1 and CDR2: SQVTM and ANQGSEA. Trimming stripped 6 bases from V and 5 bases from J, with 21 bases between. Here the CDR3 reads CSVHTSGTERDTQYF. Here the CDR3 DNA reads TGCAGCGTACACACCTCCGGGACTGAAAGAGATACGCAGTATTTT.

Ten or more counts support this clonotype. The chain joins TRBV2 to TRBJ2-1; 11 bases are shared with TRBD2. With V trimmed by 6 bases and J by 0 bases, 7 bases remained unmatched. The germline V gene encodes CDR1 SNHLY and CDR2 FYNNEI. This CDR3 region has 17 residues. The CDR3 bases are TGTGCCAGCAGGCTGGGACTAGCGGAGAGCTCCTACAATGAGCAGTTCTTC. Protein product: CASRLGLAESSYNEQFF.

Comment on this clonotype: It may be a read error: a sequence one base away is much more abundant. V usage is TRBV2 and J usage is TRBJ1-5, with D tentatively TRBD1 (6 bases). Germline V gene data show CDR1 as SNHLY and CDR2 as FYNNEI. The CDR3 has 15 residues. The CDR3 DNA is TGTGTCAGCGCCCGAGCAGGGGATAGCAATCAGCCCCAGCATTTT. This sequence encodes CVSARAGDSNQPQHF.

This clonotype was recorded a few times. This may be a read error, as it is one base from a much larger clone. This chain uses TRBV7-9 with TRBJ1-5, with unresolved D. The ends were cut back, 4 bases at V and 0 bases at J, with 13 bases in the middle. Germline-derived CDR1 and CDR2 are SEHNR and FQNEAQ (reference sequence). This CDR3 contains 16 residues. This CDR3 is CASSSAGGRSNQPQHF. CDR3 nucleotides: TGTGCCAGCAGCTCAGCAGGCGGCCGTAGCAATCAGCCCCAGCATTTT.

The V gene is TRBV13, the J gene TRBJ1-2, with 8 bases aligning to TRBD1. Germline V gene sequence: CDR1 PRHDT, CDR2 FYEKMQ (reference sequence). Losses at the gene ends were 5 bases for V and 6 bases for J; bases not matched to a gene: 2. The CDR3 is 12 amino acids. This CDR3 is CASSRQGHGYTF. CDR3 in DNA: TGTGCCAGCAGCCGACAGGGGCATGGCTACACCTTC.

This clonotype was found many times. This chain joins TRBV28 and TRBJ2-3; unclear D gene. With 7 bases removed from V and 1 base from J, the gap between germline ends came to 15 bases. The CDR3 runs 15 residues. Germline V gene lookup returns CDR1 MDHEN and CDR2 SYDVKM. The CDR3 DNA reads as TGTGCCAGCACCCTCAGTCTTCTGGGCACAGATACGCAGTATTTT. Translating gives CASTLSLLGTDTQYF.